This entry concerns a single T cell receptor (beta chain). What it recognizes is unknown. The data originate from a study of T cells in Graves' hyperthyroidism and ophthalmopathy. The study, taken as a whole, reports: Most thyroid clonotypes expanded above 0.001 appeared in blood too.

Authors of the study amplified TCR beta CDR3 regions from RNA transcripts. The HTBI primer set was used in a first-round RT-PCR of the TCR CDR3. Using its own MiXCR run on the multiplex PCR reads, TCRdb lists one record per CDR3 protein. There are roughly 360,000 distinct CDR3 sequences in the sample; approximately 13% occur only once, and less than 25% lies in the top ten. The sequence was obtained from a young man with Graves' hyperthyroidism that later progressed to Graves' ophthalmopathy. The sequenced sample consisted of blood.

The CDR3 here is CSATEQTNTGELFF. The CDR3, as DNA: TGCAGTGCTACCGAACAAACGAACACCGGGGAGCTGTTTTTT. The J gene is TRBJ2-2, the V gene TRBV20-1; D unclear. This CDR3 region has 14 residues. Germline V CDR1 and CDR2: DFQATT, SNEGSKA (reference sequence). Trimming cost V 4 bases and J 0 bases, with 9 bases left between them.